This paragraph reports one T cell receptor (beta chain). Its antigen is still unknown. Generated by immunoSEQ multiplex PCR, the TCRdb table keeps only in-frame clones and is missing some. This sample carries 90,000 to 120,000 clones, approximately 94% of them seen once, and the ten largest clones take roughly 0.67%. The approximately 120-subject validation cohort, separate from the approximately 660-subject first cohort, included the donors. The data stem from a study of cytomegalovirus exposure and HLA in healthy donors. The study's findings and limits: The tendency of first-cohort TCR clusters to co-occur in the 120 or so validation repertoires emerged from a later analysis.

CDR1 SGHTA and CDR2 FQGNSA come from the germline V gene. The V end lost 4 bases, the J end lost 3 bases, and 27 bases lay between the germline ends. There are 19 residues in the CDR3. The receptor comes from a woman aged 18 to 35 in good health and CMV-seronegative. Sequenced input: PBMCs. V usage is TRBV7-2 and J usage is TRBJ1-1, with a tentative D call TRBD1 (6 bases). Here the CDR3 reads CASSSDEDGDTVWDTEAFF. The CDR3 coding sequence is TGTGCCAGCAGCTCGGACGAAGACGGGGACACAGTTTGGGACACTGAAGCTTTCTTT.